A single sample gave rise to the 6 T cell receptor beta chains below, sequenced in a study of T cell responses to AZD1222 COVID-19 vaccine. The table came from immunoSEQ multiplex PCR; TCRdb's copy has only in-frame clones and leaves some out. This table holds 110,000 or so clones, about 91% found once. Material: peripheral blood, obtained 28 days after the second AZD1222 dose. All receptors derive from an adult who received the AZD1222 COVID-19 vaccine.

The chain combines TRBV3-1 (or the pseudogene TRBV3-2) with TRBJ2-1; 8 bases fit TRBD1. Trimming took 8 bases from V and 0 from J; bases not matched to a gene: 18. This CDR3 is built from 19 residues. CDR1 and CDR2 from the germline V gene are LGHDT and YNNKEL (reference sequence). The CDR3 loop reads CASSRSPGGGRFSYNEQFF. The CDR3 DNA sequence: TGTGCCAGCTCCCGATCCCCAGGGGGCGGGCGTTTCTCCTACAATGAGCAGTTCTTC.

The rearrangement joins TRBV25-1 to TRBJ1-4, with no clear D. In germline, CDR1 is MGHDK, CDR2 SYGVNS. There are 15 residues in the CDR3. Trimming shortened V by 0 bases and J by 2 bases, and 7 bases separated the two germline ends. The CDR3 sequence is CASSEYGGTNEKLFF. The DNA of the CDR3 is TGTGCCAGCAGTGAATATGGTGGTACTAATGAAAAACTGTTTTTT.

The chain is built from TRBV5-4 and TRBJ1-1, with TRBD1 matching over 7 bases. Germline V lookup: CDR1 SGHNT, CDR2 YYREEE (reference sequence). V lost 2 bases and J lost 0; bases outside the gene matches: 1. The CDR3 is made up of 14 amino acids. In DNA, the CDR3 is TGTGCCAGCAGCTTTGACAGGGTGAACACTGAAGCTTTCTTT. Encoded protein: CASSFDRVNTEAFF.

This chain uses TRBV27 with TRBJ2-3; D gene uncertain. Germline values: CDR1 MNHEY, CDR2 SMNVEV (reference sequence). V gave up 6 bases and J gave up 2 bases, with 6 bases separating them. CDR3 size: 12 residues. The CDR3 DNA reads TGTGCCAGCAGCCCCGACACAGATACGCAGTATTTT. Its protein is CASSPDTDTQYF.

The chain employs TRBV7-8 and TRBJ2-5; D remains unclear. CDR3 length equals 15 residues. Germline V lookup: CDR1 SGHVS, CDR2 FQNEAQ. With 3 bases removed from V and 1 base from J, the gap between germline ends came to 12 bases. The CDR3, as DNA: TGTGCCAGCAGCTTCCTTACAGTAACCCAAGAGACCCAGTACTTC. Its protein product is CASSFLTVTQETQYF.

This clone was detected a few times. The J gene is TRBJ2-1, the V gene TRBV10-2; D is tentatively TRBD1 or TRBD2 (5 bases each). Germline V lookup: CDR1 WSHSY, CDR2 SAAADI. Deletions cut 3 bases from V and 6 bases from J, with 12 bases between. CDR3 length equals 14 residues. The CDR3 sequence is CASSDDPRGNEQFF. CDR3 DNA sequence: TGCGCCAGCAGTGACGATCCGAGGGGCAATGAGCAGTTCTTC.